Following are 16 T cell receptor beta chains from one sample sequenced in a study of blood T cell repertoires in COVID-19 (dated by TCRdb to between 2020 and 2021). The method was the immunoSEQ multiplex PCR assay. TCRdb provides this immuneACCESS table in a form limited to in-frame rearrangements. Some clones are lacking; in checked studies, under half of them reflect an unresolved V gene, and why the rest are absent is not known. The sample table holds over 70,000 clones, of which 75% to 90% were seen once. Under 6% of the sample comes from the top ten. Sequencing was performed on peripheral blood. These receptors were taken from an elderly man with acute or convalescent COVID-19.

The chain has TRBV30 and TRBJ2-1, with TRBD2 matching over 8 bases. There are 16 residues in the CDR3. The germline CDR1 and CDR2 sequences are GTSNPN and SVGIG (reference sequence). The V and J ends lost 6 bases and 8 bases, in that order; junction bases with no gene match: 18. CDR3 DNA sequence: TGTGCCTGCTCGCGAACGGGGGGGATTTTTGTTGATGAGCAGTTCTTC. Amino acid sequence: CACSRTGGIFVDEQFF.

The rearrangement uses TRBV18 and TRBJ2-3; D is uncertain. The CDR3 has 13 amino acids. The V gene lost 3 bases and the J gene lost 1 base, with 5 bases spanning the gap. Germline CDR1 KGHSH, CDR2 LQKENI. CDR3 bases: TGTGCCAGCTCACCCCGAGGCACAGATACGCAGTATTTT. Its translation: CASSPRGTDTQYF.

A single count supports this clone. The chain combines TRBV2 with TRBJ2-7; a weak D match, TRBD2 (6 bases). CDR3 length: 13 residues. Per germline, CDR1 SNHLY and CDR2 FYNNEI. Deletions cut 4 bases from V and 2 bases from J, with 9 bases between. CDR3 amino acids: CASSGTGAYEQYF. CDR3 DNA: TGTGCCAGCAGTGGGACGGGGGCCTACGAGCAGTACTTC.

CDR3 amino acids: CASSVAARAYNSPLHF. The CDR3 nucleotides read TGTGCCAGCAGCGTAGCTGCCAGGGCCTATAATTCACCCCTCCACTTT. The rearrangement links TRBV9 to TRBJ1-6; D might be TRBD1 (5 bases). CDR3 size: 16 residues. The V gene's germline CDR1 is SGDLS and CDR2 YYNGEE. Trimming cost V 0 bases and J 2 bases, with 9 bases left between them. Supplemented by reference TRBV9 and TRBJ1-6, the full variable domain reads DSGVTQTPKHLITATGQRVTLRCSPRSGDLSVYWYQQSLDQGLQFLIQYYNGEERAKGNILERFSAQQFPDLHSELNLSSLELGDSALYFCASSVAARAYNSPLHFGNGTRLTVT.

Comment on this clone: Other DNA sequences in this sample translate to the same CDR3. The CDR3 DNA reads as TGTGCCAGCAGCCAAACGAGCTACGAGCAGTACTTC. It encodes CASSQTSYEQYF. The chain joins TRBV3-1 (or the pseudogene TRBV3-2) to TRBJ2-7; D gene ambiguous. The CDR3 consists of 12 residues. Trimming removed 2 bases from V and 3 bases from J, with 5 bases in between. Germline loops: CDR1 LGHDT, CDR2 YNNKEL (reference sequence).

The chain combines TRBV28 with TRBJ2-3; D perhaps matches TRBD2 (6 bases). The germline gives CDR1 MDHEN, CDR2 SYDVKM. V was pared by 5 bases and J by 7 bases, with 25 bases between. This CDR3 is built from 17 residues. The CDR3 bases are TGTGCCAGCAGTGGGTACGGGCTAGCGCCAAAAGGGAATACGCAGTATTTT. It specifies CASSGYGLAPKGNTQYF.

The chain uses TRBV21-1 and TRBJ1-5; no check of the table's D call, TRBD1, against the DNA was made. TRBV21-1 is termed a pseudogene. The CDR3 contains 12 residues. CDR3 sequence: CASNPGHQPQHF. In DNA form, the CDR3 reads TGTGCCAGCAACCCAGGTCACCAGCCCCAGCATTTT.

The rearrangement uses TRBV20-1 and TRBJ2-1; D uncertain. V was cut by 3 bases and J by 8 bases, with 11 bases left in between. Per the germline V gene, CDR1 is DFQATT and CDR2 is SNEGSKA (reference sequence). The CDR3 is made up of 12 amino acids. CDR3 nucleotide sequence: TGCAGTGCTAGTCCTAATTTGGATGAGCAGTTCTTC. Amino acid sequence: CSASPNLDEQFF.

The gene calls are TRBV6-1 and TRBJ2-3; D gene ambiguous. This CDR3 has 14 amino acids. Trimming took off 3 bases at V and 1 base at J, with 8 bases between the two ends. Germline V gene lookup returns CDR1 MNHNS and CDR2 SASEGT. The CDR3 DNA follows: TGTGCCAGCAGTGACCCCCCGGGCACAGATACGCAGTATTTT. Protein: CASSDPPGTDTQYF.

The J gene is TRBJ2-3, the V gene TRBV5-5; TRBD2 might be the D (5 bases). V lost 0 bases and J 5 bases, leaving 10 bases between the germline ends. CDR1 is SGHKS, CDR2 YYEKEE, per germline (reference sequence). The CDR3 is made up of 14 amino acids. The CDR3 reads CASSLEGGGDTQYF. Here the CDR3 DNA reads TGTGCCAGCAGCTTGGAGGGTGGAGGAGATACGCAGTATTTT.

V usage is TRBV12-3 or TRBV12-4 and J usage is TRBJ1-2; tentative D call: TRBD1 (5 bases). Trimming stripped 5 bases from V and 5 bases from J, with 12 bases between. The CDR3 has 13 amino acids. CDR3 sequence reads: CASSVLDSYGYTF. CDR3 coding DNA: TGTGCCAGCAGTGTCCTTGACAGTTATGGCTACACCTTC.

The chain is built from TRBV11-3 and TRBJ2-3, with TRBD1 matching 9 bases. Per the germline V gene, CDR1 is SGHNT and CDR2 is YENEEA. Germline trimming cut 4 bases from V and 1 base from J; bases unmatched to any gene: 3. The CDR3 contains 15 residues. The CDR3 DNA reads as TGTGCCAGCAGCTCTAGGACAGGGGGCACAGATACGCAGTATTTT. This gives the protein CASSSRTGGTDTQYF.

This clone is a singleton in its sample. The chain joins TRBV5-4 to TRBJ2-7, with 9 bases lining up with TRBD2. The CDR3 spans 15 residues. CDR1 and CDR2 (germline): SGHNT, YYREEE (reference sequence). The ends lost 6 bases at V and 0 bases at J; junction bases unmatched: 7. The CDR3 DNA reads TGTGCCAGCAACAGCGGGAGGCTTAGCTCCTACGAGCAGTACTTC. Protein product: CASNSGRLSSYEQYF.

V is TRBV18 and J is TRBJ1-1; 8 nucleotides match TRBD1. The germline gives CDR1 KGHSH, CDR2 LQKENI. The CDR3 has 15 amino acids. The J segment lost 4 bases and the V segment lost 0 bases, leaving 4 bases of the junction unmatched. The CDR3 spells CASSPPRTGSTEAFF. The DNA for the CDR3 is TGTGCCAGCTCACCACCCCGGACAGGGAGCACTGAAGCTTTCTTT.

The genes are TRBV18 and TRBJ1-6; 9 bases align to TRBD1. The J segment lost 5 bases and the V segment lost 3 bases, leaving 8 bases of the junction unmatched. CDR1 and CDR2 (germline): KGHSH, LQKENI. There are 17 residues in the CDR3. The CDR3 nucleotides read TGTGCCAGCTCACCGGACGTGGGACAGGGCAATAATTCACCCCTCCACTTT. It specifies CASSPDVGQGNNSPLHF. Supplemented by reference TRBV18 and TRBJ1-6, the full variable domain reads NAGVMQNPRHLVRRRGQEARLRCSPMKGHSHVYWYRQLPEEGLKFMVYLQKENIIDESGMPKERFSAEFPKEGPSILRIQQVVRGDSAAYFCASSPDVGQGNNSPLHFGNGTRLTVT.

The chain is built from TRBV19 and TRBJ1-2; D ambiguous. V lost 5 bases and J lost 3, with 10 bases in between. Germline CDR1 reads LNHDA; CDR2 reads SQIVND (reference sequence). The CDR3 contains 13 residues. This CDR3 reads CASSAGVDYGYTF. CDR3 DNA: TGTGCCAGTAGTGCGGGTGTGGACTATGGCTACACCTTC.